The 20 T cell receptor beta chains in this list originate from one sample, sequenced in a study of memory CD4+ T cells and cytomegalovirus serostatus. Only in-frame clones appear in the TCRdb table, and some are missing; sequencing was by immunoSEQ multiplex PCR. In the table there are about 26,000 clones, about 80% of which are singletons. Single viable CD3+CD4+CD8-CD45RO+ cells were sorted as the memory CD4+ T cells. The sample taken for sequencing was memory CD4+ T cells from blood. These receptor sequences come from an adult in good health and CMV-seronegative.

Remarks on this clone: The conserved closing phenylalanine or tryptophan is absent in this CDR3, likely reflecting a read error. Because the CDR3's place on the DNA is in doubt, the DNA is left out and the CDR3 is given as listed by TCRdb. The chain has TRBV7-2 and TRBJ1-1; the listed D gene, TRBD1, was not tested against the DNA. Germline lookup yields CDR1 SGHTA and CDR2 FQGNSA. 14 amino acids form the CDR3, both terminal residues included. CDR3 sequence: CASSPQMDRGPSLI.

This chain joins TRBV5-1 and TRBJ1-2; no clear D gene. V lost 0 bases to trimming and J lost 4 bases, with 10 bases between them. This CDR3 is built from 14 residues. CDR1 and CDR2 (germline): SGHRS, YFSETQ. The CDR3 is CASSLEGRSYGYTF. CDR3 bases: TGCGCCAGCAGCTTGGAAGGCAGGTCCTATGGCTACACCTTC.

In DNA form, the CDR3 reads TGTGCCAGCTCACCTAGCGGCGGACTCTACGAGCAGTACTTC. Its protein is CASSPSGGLYEQYF. The gene calls are TRBV18 and TRBJ2-7; weak D call: TRBD2 (6 bases). The CDR3 runs 14 residues. Per the germline V gene, CDR1 is KGHSH and CDR2 is LQKENI. V dropped 3 bases and J dropped 3 bases, with 12 bases sitting between them.

Regarding this clone: An end of the junction differs from the germline gene, which may be a read error. The chain is built from TRBV6-5 and TRBJ2-3; D is ambiguous. Germline assignment: CDR1 MNHEY and CDR2 SVGAGI. The CDR3 runs to 13 residues. The CDR3 sequence: CARSYERTDTQYF. The CDR3 DNA is TGTGCCAGAAGTTACGAGCGCACAGATACGCAGTATTTT.

This sequence joins TRBV7-2 and TRBJ2-2, with D hard to call. Germline CDR1 is SGHTA and CDR2 is FQGNSA. V lost 1 base and J lost 7, with 10 bases in between. The CDR3 consists of 14 residues. The CDR3 loop reads CASSLVLGGGELFF. Written as DNA, the CDR3 is TGTGCCAGCAGCTTAGTGTTAGGTGGCGGGGAGCTGTTTTTT.

This clone was recorded a few times. The chain links TRBV19 to TRBJ1-1, with 10 bases that match TRBD1. CDR3 length: 15 residues. Losses at the gene ends were 5 bases for V and 1 base for J; bases not matched to a gene: 4. Germline V gives CDR1 LNHDA, CDR2 SQIVND (reference sequence). The CDR3 spells CASSGDRGSNTEAFF. DNA for the CDR3: TGTGCCAGTAGTGGGGACAGGGGCTCGAACACTGAAGCTTTCTTT.

This chain uses TRBV27 with TRBJ2-3, with a tentative D call TRBD2 (7 bases). The germline CDR1 and CDR2 sequences are MNHEY and SMNVEV (reference sequence). This CDR3 has 17 amino acids. The V and J ends lost 3 bases and 5 bases respectively, with 21 bases between them. The CDR3 sequence: CASSFSQTGAGRDTQYF. Here the CDR3 DNA reads TGTGCCAGCAGTTTTTCGCAGACAGGAGCGGGAAGAGATACGCAGTATTTT.

The rearrangement joins TRBV12-5 to TRBJ2-3, with D hard to call. Per germline, CDR1 LGHNT and CDR2 FRNRAP. This CDR3 spans 13 amino acids. The ends were cut back, 0 bases at V and 4 bases at J, with 5 bases in the middle. In DNA form, the CDR3 reads TGTGCTAGTGGTTTGGTACTGTCAGATACGCAGTATTTT. Protein sequence: CASGLVLSDTQYF.

The chain uses TRBV6-6 and TRBJ2-1, with 10 bases aligning to TRBD2. V was pared by 2 bases and J by 2 bases, with 3 bases of the junction left unmatched. Germline CDR1 reads MNHNY; CDR2 reads SVGAGI (reference sequence). The CDR3 consists of 16 residues. CDR3 loop: CASSYATSGAYNEQFF. The CDR3 DNA sequence: TGTGCCAGCAGTTACGCAACTAGCGGGGCCTACAATGAGCAGTTCTTC.

This clone was counted a few times. J is TRBJ1-4 and V is TRBV27, with a tentative D call TRBD1 (5 bases). The germline V gene has CDR1 MNHEY and CDR2 SMNVEV (reference sequence). Trimming took off 2 bases at V and 4 bases at J, with 14 bases between the two ends. The CDR3 is 16 residues long. CDR3 sequence: CASSLISGQGNEKLFF. In nucleotides, the CDR3 is TGTGCCAGCAGTTTAATATCAGGCCAGGGTAATGAAAAACTGTTTTTT.

The chain is built from TRBV6-5 and TRBJ2-2; D remains unclear. V shed 6 bases and J shed 0 bases, with 11 bases lying between them. This CDR3 is 15 amino acids long. Germline CDR1 is MNHEY and CDR2 is SVGAGI. The CDR3 spells CASSRQTSNTGELFF. CDR3 coding DNA: TGTGCCAGCAGCCGGCAGACCTCGAACACCGGGGAGCTGTTTTTT.

The rearrangement joins TRBV4-2 to TRBJ2-1; 10 nucleotides line up with TRBD2. V lost 4 bases and J lost 2; bases outside the gene matches: 2. Germline-derived CDR1 and CDR2 are LGHNA and YNFKEQ. CDR3 length: 15 residues. The CDR3 is CASSPAGGAYNEQFF. CDR3 bases: TGTGCCAGCAGCCCAGCGGGGGGGGCCTACAATGAGCAGTTCTTC.

The rearrangement links TRBV7-2 to TRBJ2-7, with 11 bases matching TRBD2. This CDR3 has 14 amino acids. J lost 2 bases, V lost 4 bases, and 1 base had no gene match. CDR1 is SGHTA and CDR2 is FQGNSA in the germline V gene. The CDR3 here is CASSWGLAAYEQYF. CDR3 DNA sequence: TGTGCCAGCAGCTGGGGACTAGCGGCCTACGAGCAGTACTTC.

For the CDR3, the DNA is TGTGCCAGCAGCTTAAGGCAGGGAGAGGAAAAACTGTTTTTT. Translating gives CASSLRQGEEKLFF. The chain has TRBV11-3 and TRBJ1-4, with D maybe TRBD1 (5 bases). The CDR3 totals 14 residues. V was cut by 2 bases and J by 8 bases, with 12 bases left in between. Germline CDR1 SGHNT, CDR2 YENEEA. The full variable domain, with the rest looked up from reference TRBV11-3 and TRBJ1-4, is EAGVVQSPRYKIIEKKQPVAFWCNPISGHNTLYWYLQNLGQGPELLIRYENEEAVDDSQLPKDRFSAERLKGVDSTLKIQPAELGDSAVYLCASSLRQGEEKLFFGSGTQLSVL.

The rearrangement joins TRBV5-1 to TRBJ1-2, with D perhaps matching TRBD1 (5 bases). This CDR3 comprises 14 residues. In germline, CDR1 is SGHRS, CDR2 YFSETQ. The V gene lost 7 bases and the J gene lost 4 bases, with 17 bases spanning the gap. The CDR3 reads CASRPGGGFYGYTF. In DNA form, the CDR3 reads TGCGCCAGCCGGCCAGGCGGGGGTTTCTATGGCTACACCTTC.

The chain uses TRBV11-3 and TRBJ2-7; 7 nucleotides match TRBD1. CDR3 length equals 14 residues. Trimming took 1 base from V and 7 from J; bases not matched to a gene: 7. The germline gives CDR1 SGHNT, CDR2 YENEEA. The CDR3 DNA follows: TGTGCCAGCAGCTTAGGCAAGGGGGCTTGGGAGCAGTACTTC. Its translation: CASSLGKGAWEQYF.

This chain links TRBV18 with TRBJ1-1; 8 bases line up with TRBD1. V lost 6 bases, J lost 4 bases, and 13 bases stayed unmatched. The CDR3 is 16 residues long. Germline loops: CDR1 KGHSH, CDR2 LQKENI. The chain's CDR3 is CASSPPKTGASTEAFF. The DNA for the CDR3 is TGTGCCAGCTCCCCCCCGAAGACAGGGGCGTCCACTGAAGCTTTCTTT.

This clone was detected a few times. The chain employs TRBV11-2 and TRBJ1-2; TRBD1 matches 7 bases. The junction had 10 bases not matched to a gene; V was cut back by 5 bases and J by 4 bases. The CDR3 spans 15 residues. Germline CDR1 SGHAT, CDR2 FQNNGV. The chain's CDR3 is CASSPGTVKGYGYTF. The CDR3 bases are TGTGCCAGCAGCCCGGGGACAGTCAAAGGCTATGGCTACACCTTC.

The rearrangement uses TRBV7-3 and TRBJ2-3; 9 nucleotides line up with TRBD2. Germline CDR1 SGHTA, CDR2 FQGTGA. The CDR3 is made up of 16 amino acids. V trimming: 5 bases; J trimming: 1 base; junction bases outside the gene matches: 7. The CDR3 protein is CASSAQLAGRTDTQYF. The CDR3 DNA is TGTGCCAGCAGCGCCCAACTAGCGGGTCGCACAGATACGCAGTATTTT.

This rearrangement joins TRBV18 to TRBJ2-7, with TRBD1 matching 9 bases. This CDR3 spans 17 amino acids. V trimming: 5 bases; J trimming: 5 bases; junction bases outside the gene matches: 16. Germline V lookup: CDR1 KGHSH, CDR2 LQKENI. CDR3 in DNA: TGTGCCAGCTCAAGAATGCGACCGGGACAGGGAAGGGACGAGCAGTACTTC. Translation gives CASSRMRPGQGRDEQYF. Variable domain in full (rest from reference TRBV18 and TRBJ2-7): NAGVMQNPRHLVRRRGQEARLRCSPMKGHSHVYWYRQLPEEGLKFMVYLQKENIIDESGMPKERFSAEFPKEGPSILRIQQVVRGDSAAYFCASSRMRPGQGRDEQYFGPGTRLTVT.